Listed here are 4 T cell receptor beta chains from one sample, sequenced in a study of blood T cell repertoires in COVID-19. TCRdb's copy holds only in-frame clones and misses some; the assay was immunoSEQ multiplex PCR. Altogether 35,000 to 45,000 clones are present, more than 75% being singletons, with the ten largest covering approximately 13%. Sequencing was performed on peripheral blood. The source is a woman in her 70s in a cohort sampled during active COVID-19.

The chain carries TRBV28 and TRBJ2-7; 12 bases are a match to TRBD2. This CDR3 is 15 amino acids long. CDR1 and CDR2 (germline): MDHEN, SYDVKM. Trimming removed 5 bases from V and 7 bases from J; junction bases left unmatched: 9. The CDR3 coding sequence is TGTGCCAGCAGTGCCCAACTAGCGGGAGGTTGGGAGCAGTACTTC. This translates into CASSAQLAGGWEQYF.

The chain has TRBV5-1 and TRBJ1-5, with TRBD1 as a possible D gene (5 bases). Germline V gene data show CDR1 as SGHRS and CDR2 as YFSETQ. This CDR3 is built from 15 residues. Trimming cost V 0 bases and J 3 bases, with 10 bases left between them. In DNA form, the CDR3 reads TGCGCCAGCAGCTTGGGAACAGGCTTCAATCAGCCCCAGCATTTT. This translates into CASSLGTGFNQPQHF.

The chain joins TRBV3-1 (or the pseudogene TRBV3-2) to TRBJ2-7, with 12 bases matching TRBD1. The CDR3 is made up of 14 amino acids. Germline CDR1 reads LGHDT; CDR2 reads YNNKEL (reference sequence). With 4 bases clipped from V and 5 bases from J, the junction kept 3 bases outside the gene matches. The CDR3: CASSPGQGAHEQYF. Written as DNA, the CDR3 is TGTGCCAGCAGCCCGGGACAGGGGGCCCACGAGCAGTACTTC.

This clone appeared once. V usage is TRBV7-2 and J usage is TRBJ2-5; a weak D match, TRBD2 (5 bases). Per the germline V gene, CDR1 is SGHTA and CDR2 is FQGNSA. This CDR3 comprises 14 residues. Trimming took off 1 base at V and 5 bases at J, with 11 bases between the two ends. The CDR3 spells CASSLELPGETQYF. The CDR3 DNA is TGTGCCAGCAGCTTAGAGCTCCCGGGGGAGACCCAGTACTTC.